The rows below give T cell receptor beta chains drawn from one sample of a study of beta chain features in type 1 diabetes. TCRdb's table, derived via immunoSEQ multiplex PCR, lists solely in-frame clones and lacks some. The repertoire holds almost 350,000 clones, around 8% seen once, with around 0.44% in the top ten. The specimen sequenced was central memory CD4+ T cells from blood. The receptors originated from a woman in her late teens or twenties in good health. The CDR3 runs from the conserved cysteine through the conserved F or W. The order of the fields is CDR3 length, V gene, J gene, CDR3 protein.

len: 13
v_gene: TRBV28
j_gene: TRBJ1-5
CDR3aa: CASTQGLNQPQHF

len: 13
v_gene: TRBV2
j_gene: TRBJ1-5
CDR3aa: CASNRDSNQPQHF

len: 13
v_gene: TRBV2
j_gene: TRBJ1-2
CDR3aa: CASSPSQVHGYTF

len: 15
v_gene: TRBV5-1
j_gene: TRBJ2-7
CDR3aa: CASSRDSGSPYEQYF

len: 14
v_gene: TRBV6-5
j_gene: TRBJ1-2
CDR3aa: CASSPEGRIYGYTF

len: 13
v_gene: TRBV28
j_gene: TRBJ2-7
CDR3aa: CASGRSGDYEQYF

len: 16
v_gene: TRBV5-1
j_gene: TRBJ2-5
CDR3aa: CASSVGLAGPEETQYF

len: 17
v_gene: TRBV5-5
j_gene: TRBJ2-6
CDR3aa: CASSLGLPSSGANVLTF

len: 15
v_gene: TRBV18
j_gene: TRBJ2-1
CDR3aa: CASSPGLAGLNEQFF

len: 13
v_gene: TRBV6-5
j_gene: TRBJ1-2
CDR3aa: CASLFGQHYGYTF

len: 13
v_gene: TRBV29-1
j_gene: TRBJ1-5
CDR3aa: CSVGTDLNQPQHF